These 4 T cell receptor beta chains came from one sample sequenced in a study of post-analysis software for immune sequencing data. Study-wide results and caveats: With TRBV5-6, TRBV5-1 and TRBV20-1 included, five TRBV segments were more frequent in patients than in controls.

These receptors lack a known antigen. Unique molecular identifiers tagged the TCR beta cDNA libraries. TCRdb independently ran MiXCR on the PCR reads; one entry per CDR3 protein. This table has 700,000 to 800,000 distinct CDR3 sequences, roughly 27% appearing once. The source material was blood. The receptor set was obtained from a girl aged 5 to 17 with multiple sclerosis.

This clonotype was observed once. The rearrangement links TRBV20-1 to TRBJ2-5; TRBD2 agrees at 9 bases. V shed 3 bases, J shed 5 bases, and the junction held 10 bases outside the gene matches. The V gene's germline CDR1 is DFQATT and CDR2 SNEGSKA (reference sequence). This CDR3 comprises 15 residues. In DNA form, the CDR3 reads TGCAGTGCTAGGCTAGCGGGATCCCTTAAGGAGACCCAGTACTTC. Translated, it gives CSARLAGSLKETQYF.

This chain uses TRBV3-1 with TRBJ1-2; 8 bases align to TRBD1. V dropped 1 base and J dropped 2; count of bases not matched to a gene: 6. Germline V gene data show CDR1 as LGHDT and CDR2 as YNNKEL (reference sequence). The CDR3 length is 16 residues. The CDR3 sequence: CASSQAGGERNYGYTF. DNA for the CDR3: TGTGCCAGCAGCCAAGCAGGGGGCGAGAGAAACTATGGCTACACCTTC.

The chain couples TRBV15 to TRBJ1-2; D is perhaps TRBD1 (6 bases). The CDR3 covers 13 residues. The germline gives CDR1 LNHNV, CDR2 YYDKDF (reference sequence). The V and J ends lost 0 bases and 10 bases respectively, with 12 bases between them. The CDR3: CATSRDRQAAYTF. CDR3 DNA sequence: TGTGCCACCAGCAGAGATCGACAGGCGGCCTACACCTTC.

A word on this clonotype: A much larger clone lies a single base off, so this may be a read error. The chain carries TRBV28 and TRBJ2-3; 8 nucleotides line up with TRBD2. This CDR3 is 14 amino acids long. Trimming at V came to 11 bases and at J to 1 base, leaving 8 bases not matched to a gene. The germline gives CDR1 MDHEN, CDR2 SYDVKM. This CDR3 reads CAGRRAGGTDTQYF. Here the CDR3 DNA reads TGTGCCGGCCGACGAGCGGGAGGCACAGATACGCAGTATTTT.